The 8 T cell receptor beta chains below all came from one sample that was sequenced in a study of response to subunit inactivated influenza vaccine. TCRdb redid the calling of the RT-PCR reads with MiXCR, one entry per CDR3 protein. The sample yields roughly 190,000 distinct CDR3 sequences, approximately 15% seen once. This specimen was CD8+ T cells sorted from PBMCs, taken roughly 5 days after vaccination. The receptors derive from a man aged 45-65 years who received an inactivated influenza vaccine.

The rearrangement links TRBV29-1 to TRBJ1-1; 7 bases fit TRBD1. There are 14 residues in the CDR3. Germline-derived CDR1 and CDR2 are SQVTM and ANQGSEA. The junction had 9 bases not matched to a gene; V was cut back by 5 bases and J by 3 bases. The CDR3 reads CSVSRQGFDTEAFF. The CDR3 coding sequence is TGCAGCGTTTCCCGACAGGGCTTTGACACTGAAGCTTTCTTT.

This clonotype was detected only a few times. The rearrangement uses TRBV28 and TRBJ2-7, with TRBD1 matching over 7 bases. CDR3 length: 16 residues. Trimming removed 2 bases from V and 2 bases from J; junction bases left unmatched: 9. Germline lookup yields CDR1 MDHEN and CDR2 SYDVKM. Here the CDR3 reads CASSLAVGTVTYEQYF. In DNA, the CDR3 is TGTGCCAGCAGTTTAGCGGTCGGGACAGTTACCTACGAGCAGTACTTC.

This clonotype was picked up many times. V and J are TRBV5-6 and TRBJ2-3, with D possibly being TRBD2 (6 bases). V was shortened by 4 bases and J by 2 bases, with 20 bases between the two germline ends. The CDR3 sequence is 17 residues long. Germline V lookup: CDR1 SGHDT, CDR2 YYEEEE. The CDR3 loop is CASSGPVGGRVTDTQYF. The CDR3 bases are TGTGCCAGCAGCGGGCCGGTCGGGGGACGGGTCACAGATACGCAGTATTTT.

Only a few counts were recorded for this clonotype. The chain's CDR3 is CASSATGSRYEQYF. The CDR3 nucleotides are TGTGCCAGCAGTGCGACAGGGAGCCGCTACGAGCAGTACTTC. This chain links TRBV6-1 with TRBJ2-7; 7 bases are a match to TRBD1. The CDR3 runs 14 residues. V gave up 4 bases and J gave up 3 bases; unmatched junction bases: 6. The germline V gene has CDR1 MNHNS and CDR2 SASEGT.

The genes are TRBV10-3 and TRBJ2-5; D possibly matches TRBD1 or TRBD2 (5 bases each). The CDR3 is 15 amino acids. Trimming took off 3 bases at V and 1 base at J, with 12 bases between the two ends. Germline V CDR1 and CDR2: ENHRY, SYGVKD. CDR3 residues: CAISEGLGVQETQYF. The CDR3 DNA reads TGTGCCATCAGTGAAGGTTTGGGGGTCCAAGAGACCCAGTACTTC.

This clonotype occurred a few times. The genes are TRBV28 and TRBJ2-2; no clear D gene. Trimming left V 10 bases short and J 0 bases short, with 12 bases between. The CDR3 extends over 14 amino acids. Germline loops: CDR1 MDHEN, CDR2 SYDVKM. This chain's CDR3 is CATLHNTNTGELFF. In nucleotides, the CDR3 is TGTGCCACCCTCCACAACACGAACACCGGGGAGCTGTTTTTT.

A few counts support this clonotype. The V gene is TRBV7-9, the J gene TRBJ2-7; 7 bases map to TRBD1. Germline V gene sequence: CDR1 SEHNR, CDR2 FQNEAQ (reference sequence). V gave up 5 bases and J gave up 2 bases; unmatched junction bases: 6. The CDR3 has 14 amino acids. The CDR3 nucleotides read TGTGCCAGCAGCCCTGGGACAGACCCCTACGAGCAGTACTTC. It yields the protein CASSPGTDPYEQYF.

The V and J genes are TRBV12-3 or TRBV12-4 and TRBJ1-2; D call uncertain. The CDR3 consists of 14 residues. V shed 3 bases and J shed 7 bases, with 15 bases lying between them. CDR3 amino acids: CASSFGRAVGGYTF. For the CDR3, the DNA is TGTGCCAGCAGTTTTGGTAGGGCGGTTGGTGGCTACACCTTC.